The clone carrying this TCR beta chain was found a few times. Its antigen remains unknown. TCRdb re-analysed the 5' RACE reads in MiXCR, keeping a single row per CDR3 protein. There are 470,000 or so distinct CDR3 sequences in the sample; roughly 20% occur only once, and roughly 8.4% lies in the top ten. The record originates from a study of T-cell memory formation after mild COVID-19. V was clipped by 3 bases and J by 0 bases, with 16 bases between them. The CDR3 has 17 residues. Germline values: CDR1 SEHNR, CDR2 FQNEAQ (reference sequence). Study outcomes and limitations: Some clones that responded were present in memory (sampled pre-infection), which suggests cross-reactive memory joined. Mainly CM and EM harbored the contracting CD4+ clones; mainly EMRA harbored the CD8+ ones.

Material: PBMCs or a T cell subset sorted from them (not recorded which). The sequence derives from an adult woman who had mild COVID-19 (a few samples of this study predate the infection). Cell type and time point are not known. The chain recombines TRBV7-9 with TRBJ2-3; D is tentatively TRBD1 or TRBD2 (5 bases each). The CDR3: CASSFSTGASSTDTQYF. The CDR3 nucleotides are TGTGCCAGCAGCTTTTCAACCGGGGCCTCTAGCACAGATACGCAGTATTTT.